What follows are 25 T cell receptor beta chains derived from one specimen sequenced in a study of shared clonotypes between healthy human individuals. Sequencing used immunoSEQ multiplex PCR; TCRdb keeps in-frame clones, though not all of them. The table lists around 1.5 million clones, 98% of them singletons. The sample comprised naive CD4+ T cells sorted from blood. Subset noted: CD45RA+ positively selected. The receptors were gathered from a man in his thirties or forties in good health.

The V gene is TRBV11-2, the J gene TRBJ2-4; no definite D call. The CDR3 has 13 amino acids. The V end lost 4 bases, the J end lost 6 bases, and 10 bases lay between the germline ends. Germline loops: CDR1 SGHAT, CDR2 FQNNGV. CDR3 in amino acids: CASSSLLRNIQYF. The CDR3 nucleotides are TGTGCCAGCAGCTCCCTCCTCCGAAACATTCAGTACTTC.

J is TRBJ1-3 and V is TRBV1. TRBV1 is given as a pseudogene. This CDR3 is built from 13 residues. CDR3 bases: TGCACCACCTCGCTTGTCTCTGGAAACACCATATATTTT. Protein product: CTTSLVSGNTIYF.

V gene TRBV7-9 combines with J gene TRBJ2-7, with TRBD1 as a possible D gene (6 bases). Germline CDR1 and CDR2: SEHNR and FQNEAQ (reference sequence). This CDR3 comprises 18 residues. Trimming took 5 bases from V and 0 from J, leaving 23 bases between them. The CDR3: CASSRTLGHSPSSYEQYF. Written as DNA, the CDR3 is TGTGCCAGCAGCCGAACGCTGGGACACTCCCCGAGCTCCTACGAGCAGTACTTC.

This chain joins TRBV6-5 and TRBJ2-3; 8 nucleotides agree with TRBD2. The CDR3 contains 16 residues. V trimming: 2 bases; J trimming: 3 bases; junction bases outside the gene matches: 7. Germline loops: CDR1 MNHEY, CDR2 SVGAGI. Here the CDR3 DNA reads TGTGCCAGCAGTTACCGGAGCGGGAGCTCAACAGATACGCAGTATTTT. This encodes CASSYRSGSSTDTQYF.

Regarding this clone: Within the sample, other DNA sequences also encode this same CDR3. The gene calls are TRBV11-3 and TRBJ2-5; perhaps TRBD2 as D (5 bases). There are 16 residues in the CDR3. V lost 1 base and J lost 2, with 14 bases in between. The germline gives CDR1 SGHNT, CDR2 YENEEA. The CDR3, as DNA: TGTGCCAGCAGCTTAGTATCCAGCGGAGGTCAAGAGACCCAGTACTTC. This sequence encodes CASSLVSSGGQETQYF.

This rearrangement joins TRBV5-1 to TRBJ2-1; 7 bases fit TRBD2. This CDR3 spans 18 amino acids. Germline V gene lookup returns CDR1 SGHRS and CDR2 YFSETQ. The ends lost 3 bases at V and 4 bases at J; junction bases unmatched: 16. CDR3 in amino acids: CASSSLSGKSHNYNEQFF. The CDR3 DNA reads TGCGCCAGCAGCTCGCTGAGCGGGAAATCTCATAATTACAATGAGCAGTTCTTC.

The chain employs TRBV5-4 and TRBJ1-2; 10 nucleotides line up with TRBD1. CDR1 and CDR2 from the germline V gene are SGHNT and YYREEE (reference sequence). V dropped 4 bases and J dropped 2; count of bases not matched to a gene: 5. This CDR3 region has 15 residues. Here the CDR3 reads CASSNDRGQNYGYTF. CDR3 coding DNA: TGTGCCAGCAGCAACGACAGGGGGCAGAACTATGGCTACACCTTC.

This chain connects TRBV29-1 to TRBJ2-1; 11 bases fit TRBD2. The V gene end was trimmed by 4 bases and the J gene end by 8 bases; junction bases not matched to a gene: 13. This CDR3 spans 16 amino acids. Germline lookup yields CDR1 SQVTM and CDR2 ANQGSEA. CDR3 in DNA: TGCAGCGTTGTCGGAGCCACTAGCGGGAGCTCCGATGAGCAGTTCTTC. This codes for CSVVGATSGSSDEQFF.

A note on this clone: This sample includes further DNA sequences coding for the same CDR3. The chain carries TRBV7-9 and TRBJ2-7; D uncertain. V shed 5 bases and J shed 4 bases, with 9 bases lying between them. This CDR3 has 12 amino acids. Germline CDR1 is SEHNR and CDR2 is FQNEAQ (reference sequence). CDR3 sequence (DNA): TGTGCCAGCAGCCCCGAAGGTTACGAGCAGTACTTC. Its protein is CASSPEGYEQYF. Full variable domain (missing parts from reference TRBV7-9 and TRBJ2-7): DTGVSQNPRHKITKRGQNVTFRCDPISEHNRLYWYRQTLGQGPEFLTYFQNEAQLEKSRLLSDRFSAERPKGSFSTLEIQRTEQGDSAMYLCASSPEGYEQYFGPGTRLTVT.

Note on this clone: This likely reflects a read error, since a far larger clone is one base away. The chain links TRBV4-3 to TRBJ1-1, with D unclear. V lost 5 bases and J lost 1, with 8 bases in between. This CDR3 contains 13 residues. Germline assignment: CDR1 LGHNA and CDR2 YSLEER. The CDR3 sequence is CASSSQRNTEAFF. The DNA of the CDR3 is TGCGCCAGCAGCTCCCAACGGAACACTGAAGCTTTCTTT.

V and J are TRBV6-1 and TRBJ2-7; D is uncertain. Per germline, CDR1 MNHNS and CDR2 SASEGT. Trimming left V 7 bases short and J 4 bases short, with 17 bases between. The CDR3 totals 14 residues. This chain's CDR3 is CASKEFTLSYEQYF. CDR3 bases: TGTGCCAGCAAGGAGTTTACCCTTAGTTACGAGCAGTACTTC.

The V and J genes are TRBV9 and TRBJ2-1; 8 bases are shared with TRBD1. The V gene's germline CDR1 is SGDLS and CDR2 YYNGEE. The CDR3 contains 13 residues. V shed 2 bases, J shed 6 bases, and the junction held 1 base outside the gene matches. CDR3 region: CASSVTGGNEQFF. CDR3 DNA: TGTGCCAGCAGCGTCACAGGGGGCAATGAGCAGTTCTTC.

V is TRBV4-1 and J is TRBJ2-5; D ambiguous. Trimming took off 0 bases at V and 9 bases at J, with 11 bases between the two ends. The CDR3 runs to 13 residues. Germline-derived CDR1 and CDR2 are MGHRA and YSYEKL. The CDR3 protein is CASSQEGSRAQYF. CDR3 nucleotide sequence: TGCGCCAGCAGCCAAGAAGGCAGCCGGGCCCAGTACTTC.

V is TRBV10-3 and J is TRBJ2-7; the match to TRBD2 covers 7 bases. The J segment lost 0 bases and the V segment lost 11 bases, leaving 7 bases of the junction unmatched. This CDR3 is 13 amino acids long. Germline V gene lookup returns CDR1 ENHRY and CDR2 SYGVKD. The CDR3 region has the DNA TGTGCCTCGCGGCGGGAGTCCTCCTACGAGCAGTACTTC. This translates into CASRRESSYEQYF.

As concerns this clone: This sample includes further DNA sequences coding for the same CDR3. The J gene is TRBJ2-7, the V gene TRBV30; TRBD1 matches at 9 bases. CDR3 length: 13 residues. With 3 bases clipped from V and 1 base from J, the junction kept 1 base outside the gene matches. Per the germline V gene, CDR1 is GTSNPN and CDR2 is SVGIG (reference sequence). CDR3: CAWRDRGSYEQYF. Here the CDR3 DNA reads TGTGCCTGGAGAGACAGGGGGTCCTACGAGCAGTACTTC.

The CDR3 spells CAIRDGDQPQHF. In DNA, the CDR3 is TGTGCCATCAGAGACGGGGATCAGCCCCAGCATTTT. The chain combines TRBV10-3 with TRBJ1-5; D not resolved. The germline V gene encodes CDR1 ENHRY and CDR2 SYGVKD. Trimming shortened V by 6 bases and J by 5 bases, and 8 bases separated the two germline ends. CDR3 length: 12 residues.

The genes are TRBV16 and TRBJ2-3; D gene ambiguous. The CDR3 is made up of 14 amino acids. Germline assignment: CDR1 KGHSY and CDR2 FQNENV. Trimming removed 4 bases from V and 2 bases from J, with 10 bases in between. The CDR3 DNA follows: TGTGCCAGCAGCCCCCGGGCAACCACAGATACGCAGTATTTT. Translating it yields CASSPRATTDTQYF.

The chain couples TRBV28 to TRBJ2-7; 7 nucleotides align to TRBD2. From germline, CDR1 is MDHEN and CDR2 SYDVKM. Trimming at V came to 5 bases and at J to 2 bases, leaving 6 bases not matched to a gene. CDR3 length equals 14 residues. The CDR3 sequence: CASSALAEPYEQYF. The CDR3 nucleotides read TGTGCCAGCAGTGCCCTAGCGGAGCCCTACGAGCAGTACTTC.

The gene calls are TRBV5-1 and TRBJ1-5; 10 bases fit TRBD1. In germline, CDR1 is SGHRS, CDR2 YFSETQ. V was clipped by 2 bases and J by 5 bases; unmatched bases: 1. CDR3 size: 14 residues. In nucleotides, the CDR3 is TGCGCCAGCAGCTTCGGGACAGGGGATCAGCCCCAGCATTTT. Its protein is CASSFGTGDQPQHF.

The rearrangement links TRBV6-6 to TRBJ2-1; 11 nucleotides agree with TRBD2. This CDR3 spans 15 amino acids. V lost 6 bases to trimming and J lost 7 bases; unmatched junction nucleotides: 8. The V gene's germline CDR1 is MNHNY and CDR2 SVGAGI (reference sequence). CDR3 in amino acids: CASSETSGTRNEQFF. In DNA, the CDR3 is TGTGCCAGCAGCGAGACTAGCGGGACCAGGAATGAGCAGTTCTTC.

This rearrangement joins TRBV18 to TRBJ2-5, with a possible D match to TRBD2 (5 bases). V lost 2 bases to trimming and J lost 4 bases, with 14 bases between them. This CDR3 contains 15 residues. CDR1 is KGHSH and CDR2 is LQKENI in the germline V gene. The CDR3 spells CASSPSGILSETQYF. DNA for the CDR3: TGTGCCAGCTCACCATCGGGGATCTTATCAGAGACCCAGTACTTC.

The chain links TRBV5-4 to TRBJ1-1; D remains unclear. The CDR3 has 15 amino acids. CDR1 and CDR2 from the germline V gene are SGHNT and YYREEE (reference sequence). V dropped 3 bases and J dropped 2 bases, with 14 bases sitting between them. The CDR3 DNA sequence: TGTGCCAGCAGCTGGGAGAGGGCTTTCAACACTGAAGCTTTCTTT. This codes for CASSWERAFNTEAFF.

The J gene is TRBJ1-1, the V gene TRBV6-7; 9 nucleotides align to TRBD1. TRBV6-7 is known as an ORF, though its function is uncertain. This CDR3 is built from 18 residues. V gave up 2 bases and J gave up 3 bases; unmatched junction bases: 13. The CDR3, as DNA: TGTGCCAGCAGTTACGGGAGGATTAAGACAGGGGGGGACACTGAAGCTTTCTTT. Encoded protein: CASSYGRIKTGGDTEAFF.

The J gene is TRBJ1-3, the V gene TRBV18; no firm D call. The CDR3 is made up of 14 amino acids. The ends were cut back, 2 bases at V and 4 bases at J, with 9 bases in the middle. The germline V gene has CDR1 KGHSH and CDR2 LQKENI. In nucleotides, the CDR3 is TGTGCCAGCTCACCAAGCCGAGTCGGAAACACCATATATTTT. As protein: CASSPSRVGNTIYF.

The V call is TRBV11-3, the J call TRBJ2-5, with TRBD2 as a possible D gene (5 bases). The germline V gene has CDR1 SGHNT and CDR2 YENEEA. Trimming shortened V by 5 bases and J by 2 bases, and 12 bases separated the two germline ends. The CDR3 is 14 residues long. In DNA, the CDR3 is TGTGCCAGCAGCGATCCGGACTCACAAGAGACCCAGTACTTC. Translated: CASSDPDSQETQYF.